This T cell receptor beta chain stems from a study of molecular identifiers for immune sequencing clone quantification. CDR1 SNHLY and CDR2 FYNNEI come from the germline V gene. The germline V and J ends were trimmed by 9 bases and 0 bases, with 12 bases remaining between them. The CDR3 has 14 residues. TCRdb called the PCR reads again in MiXCR, with one record for every CDR3 protein. The sample lists some 65,000 distinct CDR3 sequences, about 18% occurring once. This clonotype appeared many times. The antigen is not known. Findings of the study overall: Over 99% of effector molecules, yet under 1% of naive-cell molecules, were held by clones above 20 RNA copies.

This receptor was obtained from a human donor in good health. Some libraries in this study had Jurkat cell RNA spiked in. The chain combines TRBV2 with TRBJ2-1, with D unresolved. Sequenced material: naive CD8+ T cells from blood, with Jurkat cell RNA spiked in. Subset here: FACS-sorted CD8+CD4-CCR7+CD45RA+ naive T cells. CDR3 sequence: CASDPENSYNEQFF. In DNA form, the CDR3 reads TGTGCCAGTGACCCTGAAAACTCCTACAATGAGCAGTTCTTC. Full variable domain (missing parts from reference TRBV2 and TRBJ2-1): EPEVTQTPSHQVTQMGQEVILRCVPISNHLYFYWYRQILGQKVEFLVSFYNNEISEKSEIFDDQFSVERPDGSNFTLKIRSTKLEDSAMYFCASDPENSYNEQFFGPGTRLTVL.